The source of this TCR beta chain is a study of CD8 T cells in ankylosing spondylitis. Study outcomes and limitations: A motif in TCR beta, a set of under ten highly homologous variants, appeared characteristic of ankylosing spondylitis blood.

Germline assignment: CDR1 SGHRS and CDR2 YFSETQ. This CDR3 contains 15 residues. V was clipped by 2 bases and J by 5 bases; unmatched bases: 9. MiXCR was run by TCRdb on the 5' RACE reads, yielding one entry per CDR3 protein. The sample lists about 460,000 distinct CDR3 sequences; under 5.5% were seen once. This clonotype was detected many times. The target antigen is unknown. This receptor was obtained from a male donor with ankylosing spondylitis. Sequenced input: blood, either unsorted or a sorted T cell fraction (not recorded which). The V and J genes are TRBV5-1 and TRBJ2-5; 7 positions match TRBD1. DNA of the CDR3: TGCGCCAGCAGCTTAGGTATAGGGGGCAAGGAGACCCAGTACTTC. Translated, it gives CASSLGIGGKETQYF.